Shown below are 15 T cell receptor beta chains from a single sample sequenced in a study of blood T cell repertoires in COVID-19. Profiled with immunoSEQ multiplex PCR; TCRdb holds only in-frame clones, not every one. The sample lists a few hundred thousand clones, approximately 75% seen once, with about 9.3% in the top ten. Sequencing used PBMCs or T cells enriched from blood (not recorded which). The receptors shown here come from a man aged 40-55 years who had recovered from COVID-19.

J is TRBJ2-2 and V is TRBV3-1 (or the pseudogene TRBV3-2); a weak D match, TRBD2 (6 bases). The V end was cut by 4 bases, the J end by 6 bases, with 15 bases between. Looked up from germline, CDR1 is LGHDT and CDR2 is YNNKEL (reference sequence). This CDR3 has 15 residues. Written as DNA, the CDR3 is TGTGCCAGCAGCCGGTCGGACTATTCGGCCGGGGAGCTGTTTTTT. Translated: CASSRSDYSAGELFF.

This clone is a singleton in its sample. The chain has TRBV29-1 and TRBJ2-1, with a weak D call TRBD1 (7 bases). The CDR3 extends over 13 amino acids. Trimming removed 6 bases from V and 12 bases from J, with 21 bases in between. Per the germline V gene, CDR1 is SQVTM and CDR2 is ANQGSEA. CDR3 loop: CSVQGGINELQFF. The CDR3 nucleotides read TGCAGCGTGCAGGGGGGTATTAATGAGTTGCAGTTCTTC.

J is TRBJ1-5 and V is TRBV2; the match to TRBD1 covers 7 bases. J lost 7 bases, V lost 2 bases, and 8 bases had no gene match. The CDR3 consists of 15 residues. Germline values: CDR1 SNHLY, CDR2 FYNNEI. Here the CDR3 DNA reads TGTGCCAGCAGTGAATCGACACTCAGGGGGCAGCCCCAGCATTTT. Translated: CASSESTLRGQPQHF.

J is TRBJ2-2 and V is TRBV30; TRBD1 is a possible D gene (6 bases). V lost 0 bases and J 11 bases, leaving 13 bases between the germline ends. The CDR3 runs 13 residues. The germline CDR1 and CDR2 sequences are GTSNPN and SVGIG (reference sequence). The chain's CDR3 is CAWSVKGVGELFF. Here the CDR3 DNA reads TGTGCCTGGAGTGTTAAGGGGGTCGGTGAGCTGTTTTTT.

This clone has only a few counts. V gene TRBV7-3 combines with J gene TRBJ1-1; no clear D. Germline lookup yields CDR1 SGHTA and CDR2 FQGTGA. The V end was cut by 4 bases, the J end by 2 bases, with 8 bases between. This CDR3 has 13 amino acids. The CDR3 reads CASSSEANTEAFF. The CDR3 nucleotides read TGTGCCAGCAGCTCCGAAGCAAACACTGAAGCTTTCTTT.

CDR3 region: CASSPPGTGGQVNGYTF. As DNA, the CDR3 is TGTGCCAGCTCACCACCCGGGACAGGGGGCCAGGTTAATGGCTACACCTTC. This rearrangement joins TRBV18 to TRBJ1-2; 12 nucleotides match TRBD1. Germline assignment: CDR1 KGHSH and CDR2 LQKENI. V gave up 0 bases and J gave up 6 bases; unmatched junction bases: 8. The CDR3 runs to 17 residues.

The genes are TRBV15 and TRBJ2-1; TRBD1 matches at 8 bases. This CDR3 region has 16 residues. The J segment lost 2 bases and the V segment lost 1 base, leaving 4 bases of the junction unmatched. CDR1 is LNHNV, CDR2 YYDKDF, per germline (reference sequence). The CDR3 region is CATSRGRTGTYNEQFF. The CDR3 DNA reads as TGTGCCACCAGCAGAGGTCGGACAGGGACCTACAATGAGCAGTTCTTC.

This chain uses TRBV7-9 with TRBJ1-2, with TRBD1 identical over 8 bases. After removal of 6 bases from V and 8 bases from J, the junction contained 11 bases not matched to a gene. The CDR3 spans 14 residues. Germline V lookup: CDR1 SEHNR, CDR2 FQNEAQ (reference sequence). As DNA, the CDR3 is TGTGCCAGCAGGACAGGGGAGGCTCGTCTGGGCTACACCTTC. Translation gives CASRTGEARLGYTF.

The J gene is TRBJ1-2, the V gene TRBV3-1 (or the pseudogene TRBV3-2); D might be TRBD1 (6 bases). Trimming removed 2 bases from V and 6 bases from J, with 13 bases in between. This CDR3 spans 14 amino acids. Per the germline V gene, CDR1 is LGHDT and CDR2 is YNNKEL (reference sequence). Written as DNA, the CDR3 is TGTGCCAGCAGCCAACTGCAGGGGCGCGATGGCTACACCTTC. Translated, it gives CASSQLQGRDGYTF.

The rearrangement links TRBV30 to TRBJ2-3; D possibly corresponds to TRBD2 (6 bases). CDR1 and CDR2 (germline): GTSNPN, SVGIG (reference sequence). V was trimmed by 4 bases and J by 0 bases, leaving 23 bases between them. The length of the CDR3 is 18 residues. This CDR3 reads CAWTARIPWRGSTDTQYF. In DNA, the CDR3 is TGTGCCTGGACGGCAAGAATACCCTGGAGGGGTAGCACAGATACGCAGTATTTT. Filled out from reference TRBV30 and TRBJ2-3, the complete variable domain reads SQTIHQWPATLVQPVGSPLSLECTVEGTSNPNLYWYRQAAGRGLQLLFYSVGIGQISSEVPQNLSASRPQDRQFILSSKKLLLSDSGFYLCAWTARIPWRGSTDTQYFGPGTRLTVL.

This sequence joins TRBV18 and TRBJ1-1; D gene uncertain. CDR3 length equals 11 residues. Per the germline V gene, CDR1 is KGHSH and CDR2 is LQKENI. Trimming removed 6 bases from V and 1 base from J, with 3 bases in between. DNA for the CDR3: TGTGCCAGCTCTCAGAACACTGAAGCTTTCTTT. This codes for CASSQNTEAFF.

This clone has just one count. The chain carries TRBV5-1 and TRBJ2-5; D gene unclear. This CDR3 has 15 residues. Germline loops: CDR1 SGHRS, CDR2 YFSETQ. With 0 bases removed from V and 4 bases from J, the gap between germline ends came to 13 bases. The CDR3 region has the DNA TGCGCCAGCAGCTTGGGTCTAGTGATGGGAGAGACCCAGTACTTC. This codes for CASSLGLVMGETQYF. The complete variable domain, with remaining parts taken from reference TRBV5-1 and TRBJ2-5, reads KAGVTQTPRYLIKTRGQQVTLSCSPISGHRSVSWYQQTPGQGLQFLFEYFSETQRNKGNFPGRFSGRQFSNSRSEMNVSTLELGDSALYLCASSLGLVMGETQYFGPGTRLLVL.

The J gene is TRBJ1-2, the V gene TRBV7-2; 10 bases are a match to TRBD1. The CDR3 totals 14 residues. J gave up 6 bases and V 7 bases, and 8 bases lay outside the gene matches. CDR1 and CDR2 from the germline V gene are SGHTA and FQGNSA. The CDR3 region has the DNA TGTGCCAGCAACCGGGACAGGGGTTCGGATGGCTACACCTTC. Amino acid sequence: CASNRDRGSDGYTF.

The chain uses TRBV23-1 and TRBJ2-2, with D tentatively TRBD1 (5 bases). Being an ORF, TRBV23-1 has a function that is uncertain. The CDR3 runs to 15 residues. With 1 base removed from V and 3 bases from J, the gap between germline ends came to 9 bases. The CDR3 DNA follows: TGCGCCAGCAGTCAATTCGCAGGGTACACCGGGGAGCTGTTTTTT. The encoded protein is CASSQFAGYTGELFF.

The rearrangement joins TRBV2 to TRBJ2-3, with 8 bases matching TRBD2. CDR3 length: 15 residues. J gave up 4 bases and V 7 bases, and 10 bases lay outside the gene matches. CDR1 is SNHLY and CDR2 is FYNNEI in the germline V gene. The CDR3 region is CASIRGRGGSDTQYF. The CDR3 DNA reads TGTGCCAGCATCCGGGGACGGGGGGGCTCAGATACGCAGTATTTT.